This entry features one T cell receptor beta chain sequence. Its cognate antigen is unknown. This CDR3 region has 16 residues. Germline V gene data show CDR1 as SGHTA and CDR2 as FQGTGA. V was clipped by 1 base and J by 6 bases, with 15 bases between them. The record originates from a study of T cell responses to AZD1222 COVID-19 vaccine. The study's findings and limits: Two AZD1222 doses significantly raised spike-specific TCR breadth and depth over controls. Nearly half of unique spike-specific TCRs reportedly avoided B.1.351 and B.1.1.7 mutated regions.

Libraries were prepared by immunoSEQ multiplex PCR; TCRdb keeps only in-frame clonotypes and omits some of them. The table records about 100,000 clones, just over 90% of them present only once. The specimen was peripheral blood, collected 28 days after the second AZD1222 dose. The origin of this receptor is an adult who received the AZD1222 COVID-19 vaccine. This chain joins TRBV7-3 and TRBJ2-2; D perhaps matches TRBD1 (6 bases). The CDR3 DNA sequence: TGTGCCAGCAGCTTAAACCAACAGGGCTCATCCGGGGAGCTGTTTTTT. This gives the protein CASSLNQQGSSGELFF.